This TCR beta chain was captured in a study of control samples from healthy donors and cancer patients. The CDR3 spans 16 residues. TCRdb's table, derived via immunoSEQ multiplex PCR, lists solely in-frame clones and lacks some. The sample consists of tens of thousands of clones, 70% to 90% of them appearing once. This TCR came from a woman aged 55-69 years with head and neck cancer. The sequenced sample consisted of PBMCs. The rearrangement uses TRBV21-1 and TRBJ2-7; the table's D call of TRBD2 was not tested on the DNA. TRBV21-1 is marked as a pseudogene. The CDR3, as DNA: TGTGCCAGCAGCAAAGCTAAAGGTCAGGAGGACTACGAGCAGTACTTC. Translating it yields CASSKAKGQEDYEQYF.